A single T cell receptor beta chain is shown here with its context. What this receptor recognizes is not known. No base qualities exist here, and no much larger clone lies one base off it. Ophthalmopathy patients had moderately to severely active disease, with a Clinical Activity Score of 3 or more, a NOSPECS grade of 4 or more, and a disease duration of less than 3 months. Any patient with an uncontrolled infection, another autoimmune disease, pregnancy or lactation was excluded. Diagnoses were established on the basis of clinical symptoms, serum thyroxine and TRAb, thyroid ultrasound, and orbital computed tomography. Ficoll-Paque density gradient centrifugation was used to isolate PBMCs from around 9.1 ml of fresh peripheral blood. Total RNA was extracted with Trizol reagent, and quality was checked on an Agilent 2100 Bioanalyzer. The TCR beta CDR3 regions were amplified from RNA transcripts. A first-round RT-PCR of the TCR CDR3 used the HTBI primer set with the Qiagen OneStep RT-PCR kit. A second multiplex PCR round built the libraries, followed by size selection and purification. Sequencing of the libraries was done on an Illumina HiSeq2000 using paired-end 100 bp reads. In the paper's pipeline: SOAPnuke was used to process the raw data, with reads discarded if the reads contained adapters or uncalled bases, had a mean Phred below 15, or lacked an exact constant-primer or identifier match. High-quality paired reads were merged using COPE v1.2.5, and each unique nucleotide sequence was defined as a clonotype. Clonotypes were aligned to IMGT TRBV, TRBD and TRBJ reference segments using MiTCR v1.1. The analysis was restricted to V-J combinations with a frequency above 0.0001, which together covered about 99% of the repertoires. A TCS score was defined as the ratio of F50 (clonal expansion) to E x V (chaos), with BLOSUM62-based TCRdist applied between CDR3 peptides within each V-J. Welch's t-statistics and random forest reduced around 510 V-J features to roughly 13, which were used in a naive Bayes classifier (R e1071). The public reads were quality trimmed at Q25 with fastp and then assembled into clones with MiXCR by TCRdb, keeping productive beta chains. Rows are unified per CDR3 protein, each entry keeping the most common DNA and genes. In this record, the V and J calls reflect TCRdb's handling and not the investigators' own analysis. The sample table shows around 250,000 distinct CDR3 sequences, and 16% are seen once. The ten most abundant clones make up around 30% of the sample.

The sample belongs to a study of T cells in Graves' hyperthyroidism and ophthalmopathy (dated by TCRdb to between 2019 and 2020). As for the study more broadly: Peripheral blood samples were taken at the time of initial diagnosis, prior to any treatment. To identify distinguishing TCR V-J signatures, a discovery cohort of 95 to 100 patients was used, comprising fewer than 45 with Graves' ophthalmopathy and 57 with stable Graves' hyperthyroidism. Whether ophthalmopathy could be predicted prospectively was tested in an independent validation cohort made up of roughly 20 hyperthyroidism patients plus 17 patients who later progressed to ophthalmopathy. For training and testing, the approximately 97 patients in the discovery cohort were randomly divided in a 7:3 ratio. The study also compared thyroid tissue and blood T-cell repertoires from roughly 6 Graves' hyperthyroidism patients. Following sampling, methimazole starting at 30 mg daily was given to hyperthyroidism patients, and high-dose intravenous methylprednisolone was given to ophthalmopathy patients. The paper reports TCR Vbeta CDR3 sequencing of more than 120 peripheral blood samples: under 45 ophthalmopathy, 70 to 85 hyperthyroidism and approximately 17 progressor patients.

Broader findings and caveats from the paper: Most expanded thyroid clonotypes (frequency above 0.001) were also detected in blood, suggesting blood repertoires may reflect thyroid immune responses. In validation, progression to ophthalmopathy was predicted by the model with roughly 71% sensitivity and 72.22% specificity, a median of around 5.9 months before onset. A 13 V-J signature model separated ophthalmopathy from stable hyperthyroidism, with just over 85% sensitivity and approximately 81% specificity in cross-validation and 80%/75% in testing. Sample size was not statistically predetermined, and investigators were not blinded to group allocation.

From the cysteine through the phenylalanine, the CDR3 covers 18 amino acids. The retained sequence is limited to the CDR3, 54 bases, with the frame set at the first base. Clipping removes 5 bases from V and 6 bases from J, with 20 as the unmatched junction base count. CDR1 and CDR2, looked up from the germline V gene, are SGHTA and FQGNSA. The chain is made from TRBV7-2 and TRBJ2-3; 7 central nucleotides agree with TRBD2. The sample taken for sequencing was blood. This receptor was obtained from a woman aged 18 to 35 with Graves' ophthalmopathy. The bases read TGTGCCAGCAGCCCCAGGTGGGCTAGCGGAAGGGAGTCGGATACGCAGTATTTT. This yields the protein CASSPRWASGRESDTQYF.